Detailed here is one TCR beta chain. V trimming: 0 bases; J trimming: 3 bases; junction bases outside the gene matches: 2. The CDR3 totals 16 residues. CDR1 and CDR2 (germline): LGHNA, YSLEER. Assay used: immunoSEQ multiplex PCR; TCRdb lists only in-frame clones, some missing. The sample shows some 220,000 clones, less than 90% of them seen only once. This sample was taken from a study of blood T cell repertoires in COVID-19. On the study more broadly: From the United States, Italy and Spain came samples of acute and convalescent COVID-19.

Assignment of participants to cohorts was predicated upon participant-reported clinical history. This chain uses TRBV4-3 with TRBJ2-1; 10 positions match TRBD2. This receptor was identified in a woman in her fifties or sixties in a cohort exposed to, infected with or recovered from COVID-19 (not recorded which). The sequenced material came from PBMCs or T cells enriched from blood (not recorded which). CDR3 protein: CASSQELAGVYNEQFF. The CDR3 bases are TGCGCCAGCAGCCAAGAGCTAGCGGGGGTCTACAATGAGCAGTTCTTC.